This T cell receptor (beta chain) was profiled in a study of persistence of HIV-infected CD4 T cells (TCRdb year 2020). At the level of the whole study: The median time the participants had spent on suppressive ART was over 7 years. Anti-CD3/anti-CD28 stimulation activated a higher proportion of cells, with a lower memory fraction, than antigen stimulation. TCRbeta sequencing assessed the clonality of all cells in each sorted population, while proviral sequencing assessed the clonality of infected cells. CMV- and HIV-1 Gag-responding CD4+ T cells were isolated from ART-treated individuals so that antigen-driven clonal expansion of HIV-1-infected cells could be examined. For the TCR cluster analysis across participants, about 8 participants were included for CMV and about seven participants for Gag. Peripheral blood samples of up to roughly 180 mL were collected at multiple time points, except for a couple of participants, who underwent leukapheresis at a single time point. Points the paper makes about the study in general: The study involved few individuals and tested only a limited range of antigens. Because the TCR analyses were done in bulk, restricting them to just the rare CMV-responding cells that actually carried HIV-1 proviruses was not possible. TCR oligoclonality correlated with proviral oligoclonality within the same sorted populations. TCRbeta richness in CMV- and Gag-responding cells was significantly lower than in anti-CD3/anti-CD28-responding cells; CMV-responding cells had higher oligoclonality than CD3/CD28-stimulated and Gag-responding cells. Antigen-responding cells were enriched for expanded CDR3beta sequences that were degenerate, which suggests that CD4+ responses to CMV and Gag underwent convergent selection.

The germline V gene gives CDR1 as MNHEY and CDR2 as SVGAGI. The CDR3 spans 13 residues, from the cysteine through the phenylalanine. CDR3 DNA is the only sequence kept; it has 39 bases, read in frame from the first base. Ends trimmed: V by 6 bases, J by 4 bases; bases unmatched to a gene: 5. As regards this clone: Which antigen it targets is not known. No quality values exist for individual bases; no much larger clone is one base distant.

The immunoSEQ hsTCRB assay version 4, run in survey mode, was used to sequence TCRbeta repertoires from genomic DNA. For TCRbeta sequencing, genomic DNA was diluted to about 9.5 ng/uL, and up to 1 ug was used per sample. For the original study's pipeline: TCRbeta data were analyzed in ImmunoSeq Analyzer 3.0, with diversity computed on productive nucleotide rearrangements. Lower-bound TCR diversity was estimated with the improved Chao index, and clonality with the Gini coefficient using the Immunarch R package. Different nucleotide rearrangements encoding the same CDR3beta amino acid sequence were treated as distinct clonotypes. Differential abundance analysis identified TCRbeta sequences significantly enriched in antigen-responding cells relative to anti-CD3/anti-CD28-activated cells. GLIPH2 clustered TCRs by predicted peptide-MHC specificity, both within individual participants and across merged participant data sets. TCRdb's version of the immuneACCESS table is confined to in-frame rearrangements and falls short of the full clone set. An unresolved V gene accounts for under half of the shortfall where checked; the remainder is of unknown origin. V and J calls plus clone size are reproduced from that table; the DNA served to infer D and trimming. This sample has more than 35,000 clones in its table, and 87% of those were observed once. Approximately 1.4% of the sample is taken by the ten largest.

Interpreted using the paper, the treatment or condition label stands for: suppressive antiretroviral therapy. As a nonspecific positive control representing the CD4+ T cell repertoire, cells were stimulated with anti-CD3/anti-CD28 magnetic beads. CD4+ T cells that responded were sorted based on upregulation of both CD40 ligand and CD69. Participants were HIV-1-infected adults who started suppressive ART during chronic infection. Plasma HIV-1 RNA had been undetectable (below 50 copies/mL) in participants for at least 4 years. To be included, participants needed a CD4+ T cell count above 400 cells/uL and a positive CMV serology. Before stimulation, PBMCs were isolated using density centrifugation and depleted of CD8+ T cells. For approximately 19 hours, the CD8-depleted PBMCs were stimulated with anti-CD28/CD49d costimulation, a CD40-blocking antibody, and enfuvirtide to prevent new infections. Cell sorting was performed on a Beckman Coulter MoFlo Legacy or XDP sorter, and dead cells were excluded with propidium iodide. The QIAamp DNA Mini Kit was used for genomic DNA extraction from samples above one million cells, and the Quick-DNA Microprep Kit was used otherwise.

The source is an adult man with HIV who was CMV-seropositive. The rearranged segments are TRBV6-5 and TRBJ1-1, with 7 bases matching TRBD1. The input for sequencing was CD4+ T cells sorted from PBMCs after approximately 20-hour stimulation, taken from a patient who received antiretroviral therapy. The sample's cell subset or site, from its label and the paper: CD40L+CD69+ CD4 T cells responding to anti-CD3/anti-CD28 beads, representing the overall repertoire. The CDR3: CASRSTGITEAFF. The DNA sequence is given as TGTGCCAGCAGATCGACAGGGATCACTGAAGCTTTCTTT.